The rows below give T cell receptor beta chains drawn from one sample of a study of identical twins. TCRdb ran MiXCR on the 5' RACE reads and lists one entry per CDR3 protein. The data show about 520,000 distinct CDR3 sequences, roughly a fifth seen once. A further study also used this sample, focusing on T cells expressing NK-cell markers.

Sample: CD4+ T cells sorted from blood. The receptors were gathered from a woman between 18 and 29 years old in good health. The CDR3 runs from the conserved cysteine through the conserved F or W. D genes are given only for firm matches. Some rows mark clone size as missing; the rest say once, few, many or name a class of expanded clone.

abundance: few; len: 16; d_gene: .; v_gene: TRBV2; j_gene: TRBJ2-4; CDR3aa: CASSDGRAGAKNIQYF; CDR3nt: TGTGCCAGCAGCGATGGAAGGGCTGGCGCCAAAAACATTCAGTACTTC
abundance: .; len: 16; d_gene: TRBD1; v_gene: TRBV4-1; j_gene: TRBJ1-4; CDR3aa: CASSQATGTGTEKLFF; CDR3nt: TGCGCCAGCAGCCAAGCCACCGGGACAGGAACCGAAAAACTGTTTTTT
abundance: few; len: 13; d_gene: TRBD2; v_gene: TRBV20-1; j_gene: TRBJ2-5; CDR3aa: CSARDGREETQYF; CDR3nt: TGCAGTGCTCGAGACGGGAGGGAAGAGACCCAGTACTTC
abundance: .; len: 13; d_gene: .; v_gene: TRBV4-3; j_gene: TRBJ2-5; CDR3aa: CASSPRTDETQYF; CDR3nt: TGCGCCAGCAGCCCCCGGACTGACGAGACCCAGTACTTC
abundance: .; len: 17; d_gene: TRBD2; v_gene: TRBV11-3; j_gene: TRBJ2-1; CDR3aa: CASSPGLALSSYNEQFF; CDR3nt: TGTGCCAGCAGCCCGGGACTAGCGTTGAGCTCCTACAATGAGCAGTTCTTC
abundance: .; len: 16; d_gene: .; v_gene: TRBV4-2; j_gene: TRBJ2-4; CDR3aa: CASSTPGPGIQNIQYF; CDR3nt: TGTGCCAGCAGCACCCCGGGGCCCGGAATTCAAAACATTCAGTACTTC
abundance: few; len: 12; d_gene: TRBD2; v_gene: TRBV12-3/TRBV12-4; j_gene: TRBJ2-3; CDR3aa: CASSLRLAKQYF; CDR3nt: TGTGCCAGCAGTTTAAGACTAGCGAAGCAGTATTTT
abundance: .; len: 14; d_gene: .; v_gene: TRBV4-3; j_gene: TRBJ1-1; CDR3aa: CASSSPNMNTEAFF; CDR3nt: TGCGCCAGCAGCTCACCAAACATGAACACTGAAGCTTTCTTT
abundance: .; len: 14; d_gene: TRBD1; v_gene: TRBV20-1; j_gene: TRBJ1-2; CDR3aa: CSARVQGVGYGYTF; CDR3nt: TGCAGTGCTAGAGTTCAGGGGGTTGGCTATGGCTACACCTTC
abundance: .; len: 16; d_gene: TRBD2; v_gene: TRBV10-3; j_gene: TRBJ2-2; CDR3aa: CAIRRTSGIDTGELFF; CDR3nt: TGTGCCATCAGGCGTACTAGCGGGATCGACACCGGGGAGCTGTTTTTT
abundance: few; len: 14; d_gene: TRBD1; v_gene: TRBV5-1; j_gene: TRBJ1-1; CDR3aa: CASRSGQGLYEAFF; CDR3nt: TGCGCCAGCAGATCGGGACAGGGGCTTTATGAAGCTTTCTTT
abundance: many; len: 10; d_gene: .; v_gene: TRBV20-1; j_gene: TRBJ2-7; CDR3aa: CSALASEQYF; CDR3nt: TGCAGTGCTTTAGCGAGTGAGCAGTACTTC
abundance: many; len: 16; d_gene: TRBD1; v_gene: TRBV2; j_gene: TRBJ1-5; CDR3aa: CASLRDRAYSNQPQHF; CDR3nt: TGTGCCAGCCTCCGGGACAGGGCGTATAGCAATCAGCCCCAGCATTTT
abundance: .; len: 15; d_gene: TRBD2; v_gene: TRBV20-1; j_gene: TRBJ2-2; CDR3aa: CSARSSAGGDGELFF; CDR3nt: TGCAGTGCTAGAAGTTCGGCGGGAGGGGACGGGGAGCTGTTTTTT
abundance: few; len: 16; d_gene: TRBD2; v_gene: TRBV7-6; j_gene: TRBJ2-1; CDR3aa: CASSLGIAGSYNEQFF; CDR3nt: TGTGCCAGCAGCTTAGGGATAGCGGGATCCTACAATGAGCAGTTCTTC
abundance: few; len: 13; d_gene: TRBD1; v_gene: TRBV29-1; j_gene: TRBJ1-2; CDR3aa: CSVLAPGTGRYTF; CDR3nt: TGCAGCGTTCTGGCTCCCGGGACAGGACGTTACACCTTC
abundance: .; len: 14; d_gene: .; v_gene: TRBV6-1; j_gene: TRBJ2-1; CDR3aa: CASSLRDHYNEQFF; CDR3nt: TGTGCCAGCAGTCTCCGGGACCACTACAATGAGCAGTTCTTC
abundance: .; len: 14; d_gene: .; v_gene: TRBV12-5; j_gene: TRBJ2-3; CDR3aa: CASGPQPSTDTQYF; CDR3nt: TGTGCTAGTGGCCCTCAACCGAGCACAGATACGCAGTATTTT
abundance: few; len: 13; d_gene: TRBD2; v_gene: TRBV29-1; j_gene: TRBJ2-7; CDR3aa: CSVSSGDYYEQYF; CDR3nt: TGCAGCGTTTCCTCGGGGGACTACTACGAGCAGTACTTC
abundance: few; len: 17; d_gene: TRBD2; v_gene: TRBV11-2; j_gene: TRBJ2-3; CDR3aa: CASSLMGSGGLRDTQYF; CDR3nt: TGTGCCAGCAGCTTAATGGGTAGCGGGGGGTTAAGAGATACGCAGTATTTT
abundance: once; len: 14; d_gene: TRBD2; v_gene: TRBV6-5; j_gene: TRBJ2-7; CDR3aa: CASRLTRGGSEQYF; CDR3nt: TGTGCCAGCAGGCTTACTCGGGGGGGCTCCGAGCAGTACTTC
abundance: .; len: 15; d_gene: .; v_gene: TRBV4-2; j_gene: TRBJ2-1; CDR3aa: CASSQAVEGYNEQFF; CDR3nt: TGTGCCAGCAGCCAAGCAGTGGAGGGGTACAATGAGCAGTTCTTC
abundance: many; len: 12; d_gene: .; v_gene: TRBV24-1; j_gene: TRBJ2-4; CDR3aa: CATSDTKNIQYF; CDR3nt: TGTGCCACCAGTGATACCAAAAACATTCAGTACTTC
abundance: few; len: 13; d_gene: .; v_gene: TRBV7-3; j_gene: TRBJ2-7; CDR3aa: CASSSQQGSEQYF; CDR3nt: TGTGCCAGCAGCTCCCAACAGGGATCCGAGCAGTACTTC
abundance: many; len: 13; d_gene: TRBD1; v_gene: TRBV12-3/TRBV12-4; j_gene: TRBJ1-1; CDR3aa: CASSFGQGTEAFF; CDR3nt: TGTGCCAGCAGCTTCGGACAGGGCACTGAAGCTTTCTTT
abundance: .; len: 16; d_gene: TRBD2; v_gene: TRBV7-9; j_gene: TRBJ2-1; CDR3aa: CASSLPGLAEYNEQFF; CDR3nt: TGTGCCAGCAGCCTACCGGGACTAGCGGAGTACAATGAGCAGTTCTTC
abundance: few; len: 15; d_gene: TRBD2; v_gene: TRBV7-3; j_gene: TRBJ2-1; CDR3aa: CASNPRAGGQDEQFF; CDR3nt: TGTGCCAGCAACCCCAGAGCGGGGGGCCAGGATGAGCAGTTCTTC
abundance: .; len: 15; d_gene: .; v_gene: TRBV19; j_gene: TRBJ2-1; CDR3aa: CASSEASVTYNEQFF; CDR3nt: TGTGCCAGTAGTGAGGCGAGCGTCACTTACAATGAGCAGTTCTTC
abundance: few; len: 17; d_gene: .; v_gene: TRBV5-6; j_gene: TRBJ1-2; CDR3aa: CASDLGDPLKANYGYTF; CDR3nt: TGTGCCAGCGACTTAGGGGACCCCCTTAAGGCGAACTATGGCTACACCTTC
abundance: few; len: 13; d_gene: .; v_gene: TRBV2; j_gene: TRBJ1-5; CDR3aa: CASRDDRNQPQHF; CDR3nt: TGTGCCAGCAGAGATGACAGAAATCAGCCCCAGCATTTT
abundance: .; len: 16; d_gene: .; v_gene: TRBV20-1; j_gene: TRBJ2-1; CDR3aa: CSARGIERSSYNEQFF; CDR3nt: TGCAGTGCTAGAGGTATCGAGCGGAGCTCCTACAATGAGCAGTTCTTC
abundance: few; len: 14; d_gene: .; v_gene: TRBV7-9; j_gene: TRBJ2-2; CDR3aa: CASSFRRGIGELFF; CDR3nt: TGTGCCAGCAGCTTTAGACGGGGGATCGGGGAGCTGTTTTTT
abundance: .; len: 16; d_gene: .; v_gene: TRBV18; j_gene: TRBJ2-7; CDR3aa: CASSPFRAESSYEQYF; CDR3nt: TGTGCCAGCTCACCGTTTAGGGCAGAGAGCTCCTACGAGCAGTACTTC
abundance: .; len: 14; d_gene: .; v_gene: TRBV15; j_gene: TRBJ1-1; CDR3aa: CATRAHGLNTEAFF; CDR3nt: TGTGCCACCAGGGCCCACGGACTGAACACTGAAGCTTTCTTT
abundance: .; len: 13; d_gene: .; v_gene: TRBV13; j_gene: TRBJ2-3; CDR3aa: CASSRPPTDTQYF; CDR3nt: TGTGCCAGCAGCCGACCCCCGACAGATACGCAGTATTTT
abundance: many; len: 13; d_gene: .; v_gene: TRBV6-2/TRBV6-3; j_gene: TRBJ2-1; CDR3aa: CASHRGNGNEQFF; CDR3nt: TGTGCCAGCCACCGCGGAAACGGGAATGAGCAGTTCTTC
abundance: few; len: 15; d_gene: .; v_gene: TRBV29-1; j_gene: TRBJ1-1; CDR3aa: CSANMGGAANTEAFF; CDR3nt: TGCAGCGCCAATATGGGGGGGGCGGCGAACACTGAAGCTTTCTTT
abundance: .; len: 16; d_gene: TRBD1; v_gene: TRBV3-1; j_gene: TRBJ1-1; CDR3aa: CASSQVRGTRNTEAFF; CDR3nt: TGTGCCAGCAGCCAAGTCAGGGGGACGAGGAACACTGAAGCTTTCTTT
abundance: .; len: 15; d_gene: .; v_gene: TRBV7-9; j_gene: TRBJ2-2; CDR3aa: CASSFEVLNTGELFF; CDR3nt: TGTGCCAGCAGCTTCGAGGTGCTAAACACCGGGGAGCTGTTTTTT
abundance: .; len: 12; d_gene: .; v_gene: TRBV6-9; j_gene: TRBJ2-1; CDR3aa: CASSFSLGGQFF; CDR3nt: TGTGCCAGCAGTTTCTCCCTAGGGGGGCAGTTCTTC
abundance: .; len: 13; d_gene: TRBD1; v_gene: TRBV20-1; j_gene: TRBJ2-1; CDR3aa: CSAGQGAYNEQFF; CDR3nt: TGCAGTGCTGGTCAGGGGGCTTACAATGAGCAGTTCTTC
abundance: .; len: 15; d_gene: .; v_gene: TRBV5-5; j_gene: TRBJ2-2; CDR3aa: CASSLTNVNTGELFF; CDR3nt: TGTGCCAGCAGCTTAACGAACGTTAACACCGGGGAGCTGTTTTTT
abundance: .; len: 13; d_gene: TRBD1; v_gene: TRBV12-3/TRBV12-4; j_gene: TRBJ1-1; CDR3aa: CASSHGQGSEAFF; CDR3nt: TGTGCCAGCAGTCACGGACAGGGCAGTGAAGCTTTCTTT
abundance: few; len: 13; d_gene: .; v_gene: TRBV6-6; j_gene: TRBJ2-1; CDR3aa: CASNGALKNEQFF; CDR3nt: TGTGCCAGCAACGGAGCCCTCAAGAATGAGCAGTTCTTC
abundance: few; len: 11; d_gene: .; v_gene: TRBV29-1; j_gene: TRBJ2-3; CDR3aa: CSVFSTDTQYF; CDR3nt: TGCAGCGTGTTTTCCACAGATACGCAGTATTTT
abundance: few; len: 17; d_gene: TRBD1; v_gene: TRBV9; j_gene: TRBJ1-2; CDR3aa: CASRAISTPGQGYGYTF; CDR3nt: TGTGCCAGCAGAGCTATAAGCACTCCGGGACAGGGCTATGGCTACACCTTC
abundance: many; len: 11; d_gene: .; v_gene: TRBV6-1; j_gene: TRBJ1-1; CDR3aa: CASRINTEAFF; CDR3nt: TGTGCCAGCAGGATCAACACTGAAGCTTTCTTT
abundance: .; len: 16; d_gene: TRBD1; v_gene: TRBV29-1; j_gene: TRBJ1-4; CDR3aa: CSVEEGQYRSREKLFF; CDR3nt: TGCAGCGTTGAAGAGGGACAGTACCGTTCGAGGGAAAAACTGTTTTTT
abundance: .; len: 13; d_gene: .; v_gene: TRBV20-1; j_gene: TRBJ1-4; CDR3aa: CSARKGENEKLFF; CDR3nt: TGCAGTGCTAGAAAGGGGGAGAATGAAAAACTGTTTTTT
abundance: .; len: 15; d_gene: .; v_gene: TRBV11-2; j_gene: TRBJ1-5; CDR3aa: CASKFHGRSNQPQHF; CDR3nt: TGTGCCAGCAAATTTCATGGCCGGTCCAATCAGCCCCAGCATTTT
abundance: few; len: 13; d_gene: .; v_gene: TRBV5-1; j_gene: TRBJ1-1; CDR3aa: CASRSRRDSEAFF; CDR3nt: TGCGCCAGCAGGAGCAGGCGGGACTCTGAAGCTTTCTTT
abundance: .; len: 14; d_gene: .; v_gene: TRBV12-3/TRBV12-4; j_gene: TRBJ1-1; CDR3aa: CASSSTRLNTEAFF; CDR3nt: TGTGCCAGCAGTTCGACCAGATTGAACACTGAAGCTTTCTTT
abundance: few; len: 13; d_gene: .; v_gene: TRBV20-1; j_gene: TRBJ1-1; CDR3aa: CSARDHGNTEAFF; CDR3nt: TGCAGTGCTAGAGATCACGGGAACACTGAAGCTTTCTTT
abundance: few; len: 15; d_gene: .; v_gene: TRBV7-9; j_gene: TRBJ2-1; CDR3aa: CASSPWASSYNEQFF; CDR3nt: TGTGCCAGCAGCCCATGGGCTAGCTCCTACAATGAGCAGTTCTTC
abundance: .; len: 17; d_gene: .; v_gene: TRBV7-2; j_gene: TRBJ1-2; CDR3aa: CASSLSGALLSNYGYTF; CDR3nt: TGTGCCAGCAGCTTAAGTGGGGCCTTGTTATCGAACTATGGCTACACCTTC
abundance: few; len: 17; d_gene: .; v_gene: TRBV20-1; j_gene: TRBJ2-5; CDR3aa: CSAAGVAARTYQETQYF; CDR3nt: TGCAGTGCGGCCGGGGTAGCGGCACGAACGTACCAAGAGACCCAGTACTTC
abundance: few; len: 15; d_gene: TRBD2; v_gene: TRBV7-9; j_gene: TRBJ2-2; CDR3aa: CASSSTSGGNGELFF; CDR3nt: TGTGCCAGCAGCTCAACTAGCGGGGGGAACGGGGAGCTGTTTTTT